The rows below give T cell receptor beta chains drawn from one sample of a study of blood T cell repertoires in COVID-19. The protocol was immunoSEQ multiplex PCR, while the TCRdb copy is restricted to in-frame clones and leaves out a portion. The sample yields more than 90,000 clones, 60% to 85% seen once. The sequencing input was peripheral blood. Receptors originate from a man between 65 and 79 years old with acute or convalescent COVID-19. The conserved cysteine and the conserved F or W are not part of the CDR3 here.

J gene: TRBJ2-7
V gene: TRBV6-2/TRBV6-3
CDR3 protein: ASSDRLAGTYEQY

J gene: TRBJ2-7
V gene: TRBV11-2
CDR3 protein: ASSSVSGRAAEQY

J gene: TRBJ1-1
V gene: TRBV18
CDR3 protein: ASSLRSTGGNTEAF

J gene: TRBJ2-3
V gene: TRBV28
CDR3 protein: ASSTPFGLADTDTQY

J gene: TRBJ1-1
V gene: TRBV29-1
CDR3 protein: SSREGGAEAF

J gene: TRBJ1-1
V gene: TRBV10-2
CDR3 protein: ASSIFREGEAF

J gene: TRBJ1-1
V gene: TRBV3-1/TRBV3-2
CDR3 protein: ASSRSTNTEAF

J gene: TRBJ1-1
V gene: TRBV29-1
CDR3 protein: SVAGFATEAF

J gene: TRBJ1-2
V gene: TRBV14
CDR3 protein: ASSQSGRGPGYGYT

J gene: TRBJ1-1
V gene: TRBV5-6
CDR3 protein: ASSGRVATEAF

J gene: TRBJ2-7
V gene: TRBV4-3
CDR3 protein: ASSHAGGGTGSNEQY

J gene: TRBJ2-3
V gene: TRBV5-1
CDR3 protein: ASSPSGVASTDTQY

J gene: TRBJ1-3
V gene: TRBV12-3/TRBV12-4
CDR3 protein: ASSLWRGNTIY

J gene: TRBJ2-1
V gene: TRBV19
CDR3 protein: ASSNRDTRFYNEQF

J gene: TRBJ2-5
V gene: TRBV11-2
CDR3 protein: ASSFLGTSGGTQETQY

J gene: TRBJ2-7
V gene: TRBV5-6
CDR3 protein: ASSLGVEEQY

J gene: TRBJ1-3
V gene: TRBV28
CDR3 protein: ASSTPWGDSGNTIY

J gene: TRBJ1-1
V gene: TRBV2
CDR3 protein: ASRSQGAPEAF

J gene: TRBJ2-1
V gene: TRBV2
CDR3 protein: ASSVLGTGGREQF

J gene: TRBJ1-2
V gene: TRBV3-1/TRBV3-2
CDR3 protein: ASSFLLAGEGYT

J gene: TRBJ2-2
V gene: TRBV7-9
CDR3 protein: ASRDHRDTNTGELF

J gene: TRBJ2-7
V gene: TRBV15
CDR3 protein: ATSQVGLRGHEQY

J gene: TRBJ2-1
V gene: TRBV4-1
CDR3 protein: ASSQVGTSEINEQF

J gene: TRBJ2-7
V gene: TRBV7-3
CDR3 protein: ASSMDSYEQY

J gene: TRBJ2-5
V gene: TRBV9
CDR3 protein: ASSADRQTQETQY

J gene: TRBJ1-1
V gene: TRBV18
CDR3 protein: ASSPIGRGVFTEAF

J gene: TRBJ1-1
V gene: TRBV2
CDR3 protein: ASSWDRNTEAF

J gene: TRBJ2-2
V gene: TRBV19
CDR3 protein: ASSILSTGELF

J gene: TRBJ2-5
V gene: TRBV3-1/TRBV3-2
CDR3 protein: ASSQVRTFEETQY